The present T cell receptor beta chain was sequenced within a study of T cells in Graves' hyperthyroidism and ophthalmopathy. RNA transcripts provided the source from which TCR beta CDR3 regions were amplified. Researchers ran a first-round RT-PCR on the TCR CDR3 using the HTBI primer set. TCRdb re-called the multiplex PCR reads through MiXCR, storing one row per CDR3 protein. This sample has under 400,000 distinct CDR3 sequences, with approximately 25% found just once. Trimming took off 5 bases at V and 7 bases at J, with 20 bases between the two ends. Germline V lookup: CDR1 SEHNR, CDR2 FQNEAQ (reference sequence). The CDR3 extends over 15 amino acids.

The sequenced sample consisted of blood. The rearrangement links TRBV7-9 to TRBJ1-2; tentatively, D is TRBD1 (5 bases). The sequence derives from a man aged 45 to 65 with Graves' hyperthyroidism. The CDR3 loop is CASSMTNRDSTGYTF. CDR3 in DNA: TGTGCCAGCAGCATGACAAACCGGGACTCAACTGGCTACACCTTC.